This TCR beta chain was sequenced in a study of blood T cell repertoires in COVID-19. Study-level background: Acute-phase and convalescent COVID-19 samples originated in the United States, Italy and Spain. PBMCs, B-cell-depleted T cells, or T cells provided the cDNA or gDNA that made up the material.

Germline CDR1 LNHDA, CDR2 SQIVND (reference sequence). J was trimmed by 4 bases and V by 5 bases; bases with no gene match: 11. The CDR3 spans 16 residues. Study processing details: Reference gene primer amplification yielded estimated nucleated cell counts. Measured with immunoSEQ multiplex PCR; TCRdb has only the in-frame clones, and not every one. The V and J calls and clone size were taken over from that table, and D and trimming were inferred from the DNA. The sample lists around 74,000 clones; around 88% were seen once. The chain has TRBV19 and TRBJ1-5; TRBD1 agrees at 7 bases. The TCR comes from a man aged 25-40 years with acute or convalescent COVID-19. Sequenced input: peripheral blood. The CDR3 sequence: CASSSQPGTVNQPQHF. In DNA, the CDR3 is TGTGCCAGTAGTTCTCAACCCGGGACAGTAAATCAGCCCCAGCATTTT.